This record looks at one TCR beta chain sequence and its context. Its binding antigen is unknown. No much larger clonotype is one base removed from it; base qualities were not supplied. The record originates from a study of PD-1 blockade in classical Hodgkin lymphoma (TCRdb year 2020). As for the study more broadly: Nivolumab dosing was 3 mg/kg intravenously every 2 weeks, continuing until either disease progression or unacceptable toxicity. A peripheral blood immune signature of response to PD-1 blockade in classical Hodgkin lymphoma was defined using TCR beta sequencing and CyTOF. General study outcomes and caveats: By C4D1, a significant rise was seen in CD4+ TCR diversity but not in CD8+ TCR diversity (p=0.0027 vs p=0.16), and the rise was most apparent among complete responders (p=0.02). Newly diagnosed patients were reported to have lower baseline TCR diversity than healthy donors, and relapsed/refractory patients were reported to have lower baseline TCR diversity still. Lower diversity was seen in patients whose nivolumab began less than 1 year after ASCT, and these patients were left out of later analyses so that immune reconstitution would not confound the results. The study covered only a single clinical trial cohort, and the causes of the repertoire differences, possibly disease activity or prior therapy, were still not defined. Among trial patients, those achieving complete response had baseline diversity similar to that of newly diagnosed patients, while diversity was significantly lower in partial responders and progressors.

V is pared back by 7 bases and J by 5 bases, with 18 bases lying between the germline termini. CDR3 length: 14 amino acids, cysteine to phenylalanine. The DNA shown is the 42-base CDR3, in frame from base 1. As encoded in the germline V gene (reference sequence), CDR1 is MNHNY while CDR2 is SVGAGI. This sample's time point label indicates: cycle 2 day 1 (C2D1) of nivolumab. Every trial patient had relapsed following autologous stem cell transplantation, and prior brentuximab vedotin exposure was what differed among cohorts A, B and C. The trial cohort was composed of 56 patients with relapsed/refractory classical Hodgkin lymphoma, for whom complete response, partial response or progressive disease was recorded as best overall response. Trial patients were treated with single-agent nivolumab in the multi-cohort phase II CheckMate 205 trial. An independent review committee assessed best overall response by applying the 2007 International Working Group response criteria. Trial PBMCs were collected immediately before nivolumab initiation (C1D1) and during therapy at cycle 2 day 1 and cycle 4 day 1. Peripheral blood was collected in 8 mL Vacutainer Cell Preparation Tubes, from which PBMCs were isolated by centrifugation and then cryopreserved.

Genomic DNA was extracted with the Qiagen DNeasy kit from unsorted PBMCs and from negatively selected CD4+ and CD8+ fractions. Using primers that anneal to V and J segments, immunoSEQ multiplex PCR amplified the TCR beta CDR3 regions. A synthetic immune receptor repertoire was used to minimize amplification bias, and remaining bias was computationally removed after sequencing. Regarding the original processing steps: Repertoire diversity was quantified as the Shannon entropy index using custom Python scripts. Unsorted, CD4+ and CD8+ repertoires were analyzed separately, except in combined analyses where CD4+ and CD8+ sequences were merged in silico. A clone was considered expanded if an increase in frequency of at least 2-fold after treatment relative to C1D1 was found, and a pseudocount of 0.5 was applied to clones undetected at baseline. Singleton clones were defined as clones with 0 or 1 copy at C1D1, and non-singleton clones were defined as clones with 2 or more copies. By matching protein sequences in sorted samples from the same patient, clones expanded in unsorted samples were annotated as CD4+, CD8+ or unknown. Wilcoxon tests were applied to paired samples to test diversity changes from C1D1 to C4D1. What TCRdb holds here is the immuneACCESS table cut down to in-frame rearrangements. Part of the clones is not present; checked against another copy, under half of the missing clones reflect an unresolved V gene, and the others are unexplained. V, J and clone size derive from that table, while D and trimming were established from the DNA sequence. The sample table holds 20,000 to 25,000 clones, of which 80% to 85% were seen once. The ten biggest clones cover around a fifth of the sample.

Here the chain combines TRBV6-6 and TRBJ2-7, and TRBD2 may be the D gene, going by 6 matching bases. Sample: peripheral blood mononuclear cells (PBMCs), taken before the second cycle of nivolumab. The sequence was obtained from a human donor with classical Hodgkin lymphoma. The CDR3 is CASTQTGERDEQYF. DNA sequence: TGTGCCAGCACCCAGACGGGGGAAAGGGACGAGCAGTACTTC.